The TCR beta chain under discussion was sequenced for a study of shared clonotypes between healthy human individuals. Per the germline V gene, CDR1 is LNHDA and CDR2 is SQIVND (reference sequence). There are 13 residues in the CDR3. Trimming cost V 3 bases and J 8 bases, with 13 bases left between them. This clone was detected only a few times. Donors were Caucasian adults residing in Nashville, Tennessee, USA. Original methodology: ImmunoSEQ sequences covered only the junction and lacked quality scores; filtering therefore differed. Profiling relied on immunoSEQ multiplex PCR, and the TCRdb table lists in-frame clones only, not all of them. D and trimming come from the DNA, and the V and J calls and clone size come from that table. The sample holds hundreds of thousands of clones, around 78% seen once.

The J gene is TRBJ1-2, the V gene TRBV19, with D unclear. This TCR was sampled from a woman between 40 and 50 years old in good health. Some clones in this sample may be carry-over from other donors' samples. Material: PBMCs. CDR3: CASSIRAPEGYTF. CDR3 coding DNA: TGTGCCAGTAGTATCCGGGCCCCAGAGGGCTACACCTTC.